This entry describes one T cell receptor (beta chain). The data derive from a study of blood T cell repertoires in COVID-19. On the study more broadly: Sites in the United States, Italy and Spain provided acute and convalescent COVID-19 samples.

Method: immunoSEQ multiplex PCR; TCRdb's copy keeps in-frame clones and lacks some. The sample consists of nearly 95,000 clones, 70% to 90% of them appearing once. The trim removed 3 bases at V and 2 bases at J, leaving 7 bases unmatched. Germline CDR1 reads GTSNPN; CDR2 reads SVGIG (reference sequence). This CDR3 region has 15 residues. Sequences were obtained from peripheral blood. The chain carries TRBV30 and TRBJ1-5; 7 bases fit TRBD1. The receptor's source is a human donor with acute or convalescent COVID-19. The donor label of this sample is uncertain. CDR3: CAWRNSGTGNQPQHF. CDR3 nucleotide sequence: TGTGCCTGGAGAAACTCCGGGACAGGCAATCAGCCCCAGCATTTT.